Reported below is one TCR beta chain. The source of the sample is a study of cytomegalovirus exposure and HLA in healthy donors. This CDR3 contains 14 residues. Per germline, CDR1 SGHDT and CDR2 YYEEEE. Trimming removed 1 base at V and 1 base at J, with 8 bases between. The primer mix had 60 Vbeta and 13 Jbeta primers. The repertoire was sequenced with immunoSEQ multiplex PCR; TCRdb's copy has only in-frame clones and lacks some. The data contain about 180,000 clones, over 65% of them singletons. This sequence joins TRBV5-6 and TRBJ1-2; D is possibly TRBD1 (5 bases). What was sequenced was PBMCs. The receptor was derived from a woman aged 55-75 years in good health and CMV-seropositive. In nucleotides, the CDR3 is TGTGCCAGCAGCTTGAAGGGGCTTAACTATGGCTACACCTTC. It is translated as CASSLKGLNYGYTF. Full variable domain (outside the CDR3, taken from reference TRBV5-6 and TRBJ1-2): DAGVTQSPTHLIKTRGQQVTLRCSPKSGHDTVSWYQQALGQGPQFIFQYYEEEERQRGNFPDRFSGHQFPNYSSELNVNALLLGDSALYLCASSLKGLNYGYTFGSGTRLTVV.